This T cell receptor beta chain was retrieved from a study of control samples from healthy donors and cancer patients. Sequencing used immunoSEQ multiplex PCR; TCRdb keeps in-frame clones, though not all of them. The repertoire includes 60,000 to 75,000 clones, more than 75% of them detected once, and around 2.3% sits in the top ten. This clone was found a few times. Per germline, CDR1 SGHTA and CDR2 FQGNSA. Trimming shortened V by 1 base and J by 1 base, and 14 bases separated the two germline ends. The CDR3 covers 17 residues. The V and J genes are TRBV7-2 and TRBJ1-3, with D perhaps TRBD1 (6 bases). This receptor was obtained from a woman aged 45-65 years with head and neck cancer. The sample taken for sequencing was PBMCs. Here the CDR3 DNA reads TGTGCCAGCAGCTTAGGGAGGGGGGGCAGGTCTGGAAACACCATATATTTT. Translated: CASSLGRGGRSGNTIYF.